A single sample is the source of the 17 T cell receptor beta chains below, sequenced in a study of blood T cell repertoires in COVID-19. Profiled with immunoSEQ multiplex PCR; TCRdb holds only in-frame clones, not every one. In the table there are approximately 150,000 clones, more than 80% of which are singletons. The sequencing input was peripheral blood. The receptors were gathered from a man between 65 and 85 years old with acute or convalescent COVID-19.

The rearrangement links TRBV6-5 to TRBJ1-3, with D maybe TRBD1 (5 bases). The CDR3 totals 15 residues. V lost 0 bases, J lost 6 bases, and 12 bases lay in between. The germline gives CDR1 MNHEY, CDR2 SVGAGI. DNA for the CDR3: TGTGCCAGCAGTTACTCGGGGGGGAAGACAAACACCATATATTTT. Translating it yields CASSYSGGKTNTIYF.

The chain is built from TRBV28 and TRBJ2-1; 8 bases fit TRBD1. This CDR3 contains 17 residues. Per germline, CDR1 MDHEN and CDR2 SYDVKM. J was trimmed by 4 bases and V by 6 bases; bases with no gene match: 14. The CDR3, as DNA: TGTGCCAGCAGACCAATCTGGACAGGGACGAGGTACAATGAGCAGTTCTTC. It encodes CASRPIWTGTRYNEQFF. The whole variable domain, filled in from reference TRBV28 and TRBJ2-1, reads DVKVTQSSRYLVKRTGEKVFLECVQDMDHENMFWYRQDPGLGLRLIYFSYDVKMKEKGDIPEGYSVSREKKERFSLILESASTNQTSMYLCASRPIWTGTRYNEQFFGPGTRLTVL.

The sample holds one count of this clone. The rearrangement links TRBV5-4 to TRBJ2-1; 10 positions match TRBD1. Germline V lookup: CDR1 SGHNT, CDR2 YYREEE (reference sequence). Trimming took 4 bases from V and 6 from J; bases not matched to a gene: 7. The CDR3 is 15 residues long. The CDR3, as DNA: TGTGCCAGCAGCCTGGGTGGACAGGGGGGCAATGAGCAGTTCTTC. This translates into CASSLGGQGGNEQFF.

The rearrangement joins TRBV7-2 to TRBJ2-5; tentatively, D is TRBD1 (6 bases). The CDR3 is made up of 13 amino acids. The V end was cut by 3 bases, the J end by 5 bases, with 10 bases between. Germline V gene lookup returns CDR1 SGHTA and CDR2 FQGNSA. Here the CDR3 reads CASSLHQGETQYF. The CDR3 region has the DNA TGTGCCAGCAGCTTGCATCAGGGGGAGACCCAGTACTTC.

The V gene is TRBV2, the J gene TRBJ1-1; 7 nucleotides agree with TRBD1. The CDR3 sequence is 12 residues long. V shed 7 bases, J shed 3 bases, and the junction held 2 bases outside the gene matches. CDR1 is SNHLY, CDR2 FYNNEI, per germline. Written as DNA, the CDR3 is TGTGCCAGCACGACAGGGTACACTGAAGCTTTCTTT. Translation gives CASTTGYTEAFF.

This chain links TRBV10-1 with TRBJ1-1; D unresolved. This CDR3 is 11 amino acids long. CDR1 is WNHNN, CDR2 SYGVQD, per germline (reference sequence). Trimming cost V 10 bases and J 13 bases, with 19 bases left between them. The CDR3 loop is CATGVPPLDFF. CDR3 sequence (DNA): TGCGCCACCGGGGTACCGCCGTTGGATTTCTTT.

V usage is TRBV15 and J usage is TRBJ2-7, with 9 bases fitting TRBD1. After removal of 2 bases from V and 2 bases from J, the junction contained 7 bases not matched to a gene. The CDR3 consists of 16 residues. The V gene's germline CDR1 is LNHNV and CDR2 YYDKDF (reference sequence). CDR3 amino acids: CATSRNRDRDTYEQYF. DNA of the CDR3: TGTGCCACCAGCAGAAACCGGGACAGGGATACCTACGAGCAGTACTTC.

V is TRBV21-1 and J is TRBJ2-3; the listed D gene, TRBD2, was not tested against the DNA. TRBV21-1 is a pseudogene segment. The CDR3 is 13 residues long. DNA for the CDR3: TGTGCCAGCAGCAAAGGAGTTTTAGATACGCAGTATTTT. As protein: CASSKGVLDTQYF.

The rearrangement links TRBV5-1 to TRBJ2-7, with 7 nucleotides matching TRBD1. Trimming at V came to 5 bases and at J to 3 bases, leaving 2 bases not matched to a gene. Looked up from germline, CDR1 is SGHRS and CDR2 is YFSETQ. The CDR3 sequence is 12 residues long. The CDR3 region is CASSTGDYEQYF. For the CDR3, the DNA is TGCGCCAGCAGTACAGGGGACTACGAGCAGTACTTC.

V gene TRBV7-2 combines with J gene TRBJ1-1; maybe TRBD1 (5 bases). This CDR3 region has 18 residues. Trimming cost V 2 bases and J 1 base, with 20 bases left between them. Germline values: CDR1 SGHTA, CDR2 FQGNSA. CDR3 in amino acids: CASSLFIGTGVGNTEAFF. The CDR3 DNA reads TGTGCCAGCAGCTTATTCATCGGGACGGGAGTGGGGAACACTGAAGCTTTCTTT.

The V gene is TRBV19, the J gene TRBJ2-1; a possible D gene is TRBD2 (5 bases). Trimming took off 3 bases at V and 5 bases at J, with 11 bases between the two ends. The CDR3 has 14 residues. CDR1 LNHDA and CDR2 SQIVND come from the germline V gene (reference sequence). The CDR3 DNA is TGTGCCAGTAGTATTGTGGGAGAGGACAATGAGCAGTTCTTC. Translating it yields CASSIVGEDNEQFF.

CDR3 sequence (DNA): TGTGCCAGCAGCCAGGAACTAGCGGGCCAGGGGACCACCGGGGAGCTGTTTTTT. Its protein is CASSQELAGQGTTGELFF. This rearrangement joins TRBV3-1 (or the pseudogene TRBV3-2) to TRBJ2-2; 9 nucleotides line up with TRBD2. The length of the CDR3 is 18 residues. The V segment lost 3 bases and the J segment 4 bases; nucleotides outside the gene matches: 12. Germline values: CDR1 LGHDT, CDR2 YNNKEL (reference sequence).

The chain links TRBV6-5 to TRBJ2-1; D possibly corresponds to TRBD2 (5 bases). The ends were cut back, 8 bases at V and 9 bases at J, with 23 bases in the middle. The CDR3 length is 15 residues. Germline lookup yields CDR1 MNHEY and CDR2 SVGAGI. DNA for the CDR3: TGTGCCAGCGTCCATGGAGGCAGTTCCCCCCGTGAGCAGTTCTTC. This codes for CASVHGGSSPREQFF.

This chain joins TRBV5-1 and TRBJ1-1; 7 nucleotides match TRBD1. V lost 4 bases and J lost 4; bases outside the gene matches: 7. Germline-derived CDR1 and CDR2 are SGHRS and YFSETQ. CDR3 size: 14 residues. CDR3 in DNA: TGCGCCAGCAGCCGACAGGGAGAGGGCACTGAAGCTTTCTTT. Protein: CASSRQGEGTEAFF.

V usage is TRBV20-1 and J usage is TRBJ2-1; TRBD2 matches at 10 bases. The CDR3 has 15 amino acids. The germline V gene has CDR1 DFQATT and CDR2 SNEGSKA (reference sequence). Trimming at V came to 3 bases and at J to 9 bases, leaving 11 bases not matched to a gene. CDR3 sequence (DNA): TGCAGTGCTAGTTTGCCTAGCGGGAGCGTCGGTGAGCAGTTCTTC. It is translated as CSASLPSGSVGEQFF.

V gene TRBV28 combines with J gene TRBJ1-5; no reliable D call. Trimming removed 4 bases from V and 4 bases from J, with 20 bases in between. Germline V gene lookup returns CDR1 MDHEN and CDR2 SYDVKM. This CDR3 spans 17 amino acids. The CDR3 here is CASSSPLENSFNQPQHF. Here the CDR3 DNA reads TGTGCCAGCAGTTCCCCTCTAGAAAATAGTTTTAATCAGCCCCAGCATTTT. Full variable domain (remainder filled in from reference TRBV28 and TRBJ1-5): DVKVTQSSRYLVKRTGEKVFLECVQDMDHENMFWYRQDPGLGLRLIYFSYDVKMKEKGDIPEGYSVSREKKERFSLILESASTNQTSMYLCASSSPLENSFNQPQHFGDGTRLSIL.

The chain uses TRBV12-5 and TRBJ2-5; 8 nucleotides align to TRBD1. Trimming removed 7 bases from V and 3 bases from J; junction bases left unmatched: 7. This CDR3 has 14 amino acids. Germline V gives CDR1 LGHNT, CDR2 FRNRAP. For the CDR3, the DNA is TGTGCTAGTGCCCGGACAGGGTTTGAAGAGACCCAGTACTTC. Translated: CASARTGFEETQYF.